The next 27 T cell receptor beta chains were all read from a single sample in a study of shared clonotypes between healthy human individuals. Clones were read by immunoSEQ multiplex PCR, and TCRdb kept only the in-frame ones, dropping some. The sample holds roughly 1,600,000 clones, about 98.5% seen once. The sample taken for sequencing was naive CD4+ T cells sorted from blood. Subset: CD45RA+ positively selected. These TCRs come from a man aged 25 to 40 in good health.

The J gene is TRBJ2-5, the V gene TRBV29-1; D not certain. CDR3 length equals 13 residues. V was clipped by 4 bases and J by 2 bases, with 11 bases between them. From germline, CDR1 is SQVTM and CDR2 ANQGSEA. This CDR3 is CSVAQRIQETQYF. DNA of the CDR3: TGCAGCGTTGCACAGAGAATACAAGAGACCCAGTACTTC. Drawing the rest from reference TRBV29-1 and TRBJ2-5, the complete variable domain is SAVISQKPSRDICQRGTSLTIQCQVDSQVTMMFWYRQQPGQSLTLIATANQGSEATYESGFVIDKFPISRPNLTFSTLTVSNMSPEDSSIYLCSVAQRIQETQYFGPGTRLLVL.

The CDR3 region is CSVSPWGGSQETQYF. In DNA, the CDR3 is TGCAGCGTTTCCCCTTGGGGGGGGAGCCAAGAGACCCAGTACTTC. This chain joins TRBV29-1 and TRBJ2-5; 7 nucleotides line up with TRBD2. V gave up 5 bases and J gave up 1 base; unmatched junction bases: 10. CDR3 length: 15 amino acids. CDR1 SQVTM and CDR2 ANQGSEA come from the germline V gene. Variable domain in full (rest from reference TRBV29-1 and TRBJ2-5): SAVISQKPSRDICQRGTSLTIQCQVDSQVTMMFWYRQQPGQSLTLIATANQGSEATYESGFVIDKFPISRPNLTFSTLTVSNMSPEDSSIYLCSVSPWGGSQETQYFGPGTRLLVL.

Here the CDR3 reads CASSPYGQSQPQHF. CDR3 bases: TGTGCCAGCAGTCCCTACGGCCAAAGTCAGCCCCAGCATTTT. The rearrangement uses TRBV6-5 and TRBJ1-5; D is uncertain. From germline, CDR1 is MNHEY and CDR2 SVGAGI. The CDR3 runs to 14 residues. Deletions cut 5 bases from V and 6 bases from J, with 14 bases between.

This sequence joins TRBV7-2 and TRBJ1-5; 8 bases match TRBD1. There are 14 residues in the CDR3. The germline V gene encodes CDR1 SGHTA and CDR2 FQGNSA. V lost 5 bases, J lost 6 bases, and 6 bases stayed unmatched. The CDR3 coding sequence is TGTGCCAGCAGCCACAGGGGGGGGCTTCAGCCCCAGCATTTT. This sequence encodes CASSHRGGLQPQHF.

This clone was detected once. The V and J genes are TRBV5-4 and TRBJ2-1; 9 bases map to TRBD2. Trimming took 10 bases from V and 8 from J; bases not matched to a gene: 10. Germline assignment: CDR1 SGHNT and CDR2 YYREEE (reference sequence). The CDR3 has 13 residues. The CDR3 sequence is CAQGGTSSHEQFF. CDR3 DNA sequence: TGTGCCCAAGGAGGGACTAGCTCTCATGAGCAGTTCTTC.

The chain couples TRBV10-3 to TRBJ2-1; 8 nucleotides match TRBD2. The CDR3 spans 14 residues. Germline V gene lookup returns CDR1 ENHRY and CDR2 SYGVKD. V shed 4 bases and J 6 bases; nucleotides not matched to a gene: 5. CDR3 amino acids: CAISALAGGNEQFF. The CDR3 bases are TGTGCCATCAGTGCCTTGGCGGGAGGCAATGAGCAGTTCTTC.

The chain recombines TRBV9 with TRBJ2-3; tentatively, D is TRBD2 (6 bases). V gave up 7 bases and J gave up 4 bases, with 16 bases separating them. Germline V gene sequence: CDR1 SGDLS, CDR2 YYNGEE. The CDR3 has 14 residues. The CDR3 spells CASSLGLPADTQYF. CDR3 bases: TGTGCCAGCTCGCTGGGACTTCCGGCAGATACGCAGTATTTT.

The J gene is TRBJ1-3, the V gene TRBV5-1; the D is unclear. Between the trimmed V and J ends, which lost 4 bases and 2 bases, there was a span of 16 bases. This CDR3 comprises 16 residues. Germline V lookup: CDR1 SGHRS, CDR2 YFSETQ. The CDR3 DNA reads as TGCGCCAGCAGCATGACCGGGAACAGTCCTGGAAACACCATATATTTT. Its protein product is CASSMTGNSPGNTIYF.

The chain joins TRBV28 to TRBJ2-7, with 9 bases matching TRBD2. The CDR3 length is 15 residues. Germline values: CDR1 MDHEN, CDR2 SYDVKM. V gave up 5 bases and J gave up 4 bases; unmatched junction bases: 9. The chain's CDR3 is CASSATPGLAYEQYF. The CDR3 coding sequence is TGTGCCAGCAGTGCCACGCCGGGACTAGCATACGAGCAGTACTTC.

J is TRBJ2-7 and V is TRBV5-1; maybe TRBD1 (6 bases). The germline CDR1 and CDR2 sequences are SGHRS and YFSETQ. V dropped 2 bases and J dropped 2 bases, with 11 bases sitting between them. The CDR3 spans 14 residues. CDR3 sequence: CASSLQGDTYEQYF. The CDR3 DNA reads as TGCGCCAGCAGCTTACAGGGAGATACCTACGAGCAGTACTTC.

The chain couples TRBV30 to TRBJ2-1; the D is unclear. The germline CDR1 and CDR2 sequences are GTSNPN and SVGIG (reference sequence). Trimming pared 0 bases from V and 0 bases from J, leaving 18 bases between. The CDR3 is 18 residues long. The CDR3 nucleotides read TGTGCCTGGAGTGTCATTTCCGGGTACTGGGGCTCCTACAATGAGCAGTTCTTC. Its protein is CAWSVISGYWGSYNEQFF.

The chain links TRBV19 to TRBJ1-1, with D uncertain. V lost 2 bases and J 0 bases, leaving 7 bases between the germline ends. Per the germline V gene, CDR1 is LNHDA and CDR2 is SQIVND (reference sequence). CDR3 size: 14 residues. The CDR3 loop reads CASSIYYMNTEAFF. For the CDR3, the DNA is TGTGCCAGTAGTATATATTACATGAACACTGAAGCTTTCTTT.

The rearrangement links TRBV10-2 to TRBJ2-6; the match to TRBD2 covers 8 bases. Germline lookup yields CDR1 WSHSY and CDR2 SAAADI. The J segment lost 4 bases and the V segment lost 5 bases, leaving 13 bases of the junction unmatched. This CDR3 is 18 amino acids long. The CDR3 region has the DNA TGCGCCAGCAGTAACGCCTGGCGGGAGGTCTCCGGGGCCAACGTCCTGACTTTC. It encodes CASSNAWREVSGANVLTF.

This rearrangement joins TRBV6-5 to TRBJ2-7, with D perhaps TRBD2 (5 bases). The CDR3 contains 13 residues. V lost 7 bases and J 5 bases, leaving 15 bases between the germline ends. The V gene's germline CDR1 is MNHEY and CDR2 SVGAGI. CDR3 nucleotide sequence: TGTGCCAGCAAAAAGGGTGCGGGTCACGAGCAGTACTTC. Its translation is CASKKGAGHEQYF.

The count of this clone is one. This chain uses TRBV5-6 with TRBJ2-3, with TRBD1 identical over 7 bases. Germline CDR1 and CDR2: SGHDT and YYEEEE. Trimming at V came to 0 bases and at J to 2 bases, leaving 6 bases not matched to a gene. There are 16 residues in the CDR3. CDR3 loop: CASSLAGQAATDTQYF. CDR3 nucleotide sequence: TGTGCCAGCAGCTTGGCCGGACAGGCTGCCACAGATACGCAGTATTTT.

This clone has just one count. The chain employs TRBV7-3 and TRBJ2-3; 15 bases are shared with TRBD2. Germline V gene sequence: CDR1 SGHTA, CDR2 FQGTGA. V trimming: 2 bases; J trimming: 3 bases; junction bases outside the gene matches: 18. The CDR3 is made up of 22 amino acids. The DNA for the CDR3 is TGTGCCAGCAGCTTACTGCCATTAGGACTAGCGGGAGGGGGTACCAATACAGATACGCAGTATTTT. Translated, it gives CASSLLPLGLAGGGTNTDTQYF.

The genes are TRBV5-1 and TRBJ1-2; D possibly corresponds to TRBD1 (5 bases). The CDR3 runs to 16 residues. CDR1 is SGHRS and CDR2 is YFSETQ in the germline V gene. Trimming stripped 3 bases from V and 1 base from J, with 16 bases between. In DNA, the CDR3 is TGCGCCAGCAGCTCTGACCCGGGACGCATTAACTATGGCTACACCTTC. This gives the protein CASSSDPGRINYGYTF. The full variable domain, in which reference TRBV5-1 and TRBJ1-2 provide the parts outside the CDR3, is KAGVTQTPRYLIKTRGQQVTLSCSPISGHRSVSWYQQTPGQGLQFLFEYFSETQRNKGNFPGRFSGRQFSNSRSEMNVSTLELGDSALYLCASSSDPGRINYGYTFGSGTRLTVV.

The gene calls are TRBV12-5 and TRBJ1-2; D is uncertain. Germline-derived CDR1 and CDR2 are LGHNT and FRNRAP. There are 15 residues in the CDR3. Trimming cost V 6 bases and J 4 bases, with 18 bases left between them. This CDR3 is CASGASRTTTYGYTF. The DNA of the CDR3 is TGTGCTAGTGGAGCCAGTAGGACCACTACCTATGGCTACACCTTC.

CDR3 DNA sequence: TGTGCCAGCAGCCCCGGGACAGGCTTCGGGCAGTACTTC. It translates to CASSPGTGFGQYF. The J gene is TRBJ2-7, the V gene TRBV27; 8 bases line up with TRBD1. V lost 6 bases to trimming and J lost 9 bases; unmatched junction nucleotides: 10. The length of the CDR3 is 13 residues. Germline CDR1 and CDR2: MNHEY and SMNVEV (reference sequence).

The genes are TRBV14 and TRBJ2-7; D possibly uses TRBD1 or TRBD2 (5 bases each). V lost 3 bases, J lost 3 bases, and 15 bases lay in between. This CDR3 has 15 amino acids. The V gene's germline CDR1 is SGHDN and CDR2 FVKESK. The CDR3 loop reads CASSHDTGPVYEQYF. The DNA of the CDR3 is TGTGCCAGCAGCCATGATACGGGACCCGTCTACGAGCAGTACTTC. Combining the CDR3 with reference TRBV14 and TRBJ2-7 gives the whole variable domain EAGVTQFPSHSVIEKGQTVTLRCDPISGHDNLYWYRRVMGKEIKFLLHFVKESKQDESGMPNNRFLAERTGGTYSTLKVQPAELEDSGVYFCASSHDTGPVYEQYFGPGTRLTVT.

This chain connects TRBV10-3 to TRBJ1-3; D is uncertain. The V gene's germline CDR1 is ENHRY and CDR2 SYGVKD. This CDR3 spans 13 amino acids. The V end lost 6 bases, the J end lost 2 bases, and 8 bases lay between the germline ends. The CDR3 DNA follows: TGTGCCATCAGGACTTCTCCTGGAAACACCATATATTTT. Amino acid sequence: CAIRTSPGNTIYF.

The chain couples TRBV7-2 to TRBJ2-7; a possible D gene is TRBD1 (6 bases). Germline CDR1 and CDR2: SGHTA and FQGNSA. The CDR3 loop spans 12 amino acids. V was trimmed by 6 bases and J by 4 bases, leaving 10 bases between them. CDR3 sequence (DNA): TGTGCCAGCAGGACAGGACCGTACGAGCAGTACTTC. This encodes CASRTGPYEQYF.

The chain joins TRBV5-4 to TRBJ2-7, with D perhaps TRBD2 (5 bases). Germline V gene sequence: CDR1 SGHNT, CDR2 YYREEE (reference sequence). The CDR3 contains 15 residues. Trimming removed 3 bases from V and 0 bases from J, with 13 bases in between. CDR3 sequence reads: CASSSYTRASYEQYF. CDR3 DNA sequence: TGTGCCAGCAGCTCATATACTAGGGCCTCCTACGAGCAGTACTTC.

This clone was seen just once. This sequence joins TRBV19 and TRBJ2-2; possibly TRBD2 for D (6 bases). The CDR3 length is 15 residues. Deletions cut 6 bases from V and 0 bases from J, with 11 bases between. The germline CDR1 and CDR2 sequences are LNHDA and SQIVND (reference sequence). The CDR3 coding sequence is TGTGCCAGTAGACTGACTAGGACGAACACCGGGGAGCTGTTTTTT. Translating it yields CASRLTRTNTGELFF.

The V call is TRBV5-1, the J call TRBJ1-5; D gene ambiguous. The CDR3 is 14 residues long. Trimming stripped 2 bases from V and 5 bases from J, with 11 bases between. Germline CDR1 reads SGHRS; CDR2 reads YFSETQ. Written as DNA, the CDR3 is TGCGCCAGCAGCTTTGATGGTTTAGATCAGCCCCAGCATTTT. Amino acids: CASSFDGLDQPQHF. Full variable domain (remainder filled in from reference TRBV5-1 and TRBJ1-5): KAGVTQTPRYLIKTRGQQVTLSCSPISGHRSVSWYQQTPGQGLQFLFEYFSETQRNKGNFPGRFSGRQFSNSRSEMNVSTLELGDSALYLCASSFDGLDQPQHFGDGTRLSIL.

This rearrangement joins TRBV10-3 to TRBJ2-1, with unresolved D. The CDR3 spans 17 residues. V was cut by 0 bases and J by 0 bases, with 12 bases left in between. Germline CDR1 is ENHRY and CDR2 is SYGVKD. The CDR3 region is CAISESGTLSSYNEQFF. In DNA, the CDR3 is TGTGCCATCAGTGAGTCCGGCACCCTGAGCTCCTACAATGAGCAGTTCTTC.

The CDR3 nucleotides are TGCGGCGCAGGGGGAGAGACCCAGTACTTC. Amino acid sequence: CGAGGETQYF. The chain has TRBV29-1 and TRBJ2-5; 7 bases are shared with TRBD1. Germline CDR1 SQVTM, CDR2 ANQGSEA. The CDR3 covers 10 residues.